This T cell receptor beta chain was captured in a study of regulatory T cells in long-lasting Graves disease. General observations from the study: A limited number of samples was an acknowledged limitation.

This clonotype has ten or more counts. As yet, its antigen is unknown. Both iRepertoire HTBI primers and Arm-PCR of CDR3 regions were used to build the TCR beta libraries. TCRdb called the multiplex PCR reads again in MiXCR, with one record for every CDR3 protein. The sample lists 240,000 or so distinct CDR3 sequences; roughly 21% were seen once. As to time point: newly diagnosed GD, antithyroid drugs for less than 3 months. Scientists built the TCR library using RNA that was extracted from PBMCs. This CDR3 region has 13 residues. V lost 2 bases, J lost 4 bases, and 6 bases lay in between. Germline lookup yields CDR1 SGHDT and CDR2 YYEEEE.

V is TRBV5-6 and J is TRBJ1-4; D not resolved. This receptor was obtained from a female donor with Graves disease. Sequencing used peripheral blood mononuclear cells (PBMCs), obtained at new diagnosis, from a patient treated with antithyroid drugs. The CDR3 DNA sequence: TGTGCCAGCAGCTTTGAGGATAATGAAAAACTGTTTTTT. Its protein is CASSFEDNEKLFF.